The 18 T cell receptor beta chains in this list originate from one sample, sequenced in a study of shared clonotypes between healthy human individuals. Libraries were prepared by immunoSEQ multiplex PCR; TCRdb keeps only in-frame clonotypes and omits some of them. The table shows around 600,000 clones, with roughly 95% occurring only once. Terminally differentiated effector memory CD45RA+ cells were excluded from the naive CD8 cells, which were CD45RO-negative and positively selected for CCR7. Source material: naive CD8+ T cells sorted from blood. These receptors were collected from a woman aged 25 to 39 in good health.

The CDR3 sequence is CASTRLGSSYEQYF. In DNA, the CDR3 is TGTGCCAGCACCCGACTTGGGAGCTCCTACGAGCAGTACTTC. The genes are TRBV27 and TRBJ2-7; weak D call: TRBD2 (5 bases). Germline CDR1 and CDR2: MNHEY and SMNVEV (reference sequence). The CDR3 loop spans 14 amino acids. V was pared by 7 bases and J by 0 bases, with 13 bases between.

The chain couples TRBV7-9 to TRBJ2-5; D is unclear. This CDR3 has 13 residues. The germline CDR1 and CDR2 sequences are SEHNR and FQNEAQ (reference sequence). Trimming removed 2 bases at V and 2 bases at J, with 6 bases between. As DNA, the CDR3 is TGTGCCAGCAGCTTACTTGGACAAGAGACCCAGTACTTC. Its translation is CASSLLGQETQYF.

The rearrangement uses TRBV5-1 and TRBJ2-4, with a tentative D call TRBD2 (5 bases). Germline values: CDR1 SGHRS, CDR2 YFSETQ. The ends were cut back, 2 bases at V and 2 bases at J, with 14 bases in the middle. This CDR3 region has 16 residues. CDR3 sequence: CASSFRLGRPKNIQYF. The CDR3 nucleotides are TGCGCCAGCAGCTTTCGTTTGGGGAGACCCAAAAACATTCAGTACTTC.

This clone appeared once. Within the sample, other DNA sequences also encode this same CDR3. V gene TRBV27 combines with J gene TRBJ2-3; D gene unclear. Trimming shortened V by 6 bases and J by 0 bases, and 4 bases separated the two germline ends. This CDR3 has 12 residues. Germline V gene sequence: CDR1 MNHEY, CDR2 SMNVEV (reference sequence). CDR3 sequence (DNA): TGTGCCAGCAGCCCTAGCACAGATACGCAGTATTTT. Translated: CASSPSTDTQYF.

Regarding this clone: The same CDR3 arises from other DNA sequences in this sample as well. The CDR3 loop reads CASSEGLAGVYEQYF. DNA for the CDR3: TGTGCCAGCAGCGAGGGACTAGCGGGAGTCTACGAGCAGTACTTC. This chain uses TRBV9 with TRBJ2-7; 14 bases match TRBD2. Losses at the gene ends were 3 bases for V and 3 bases for J; bases not matched to a gene: 2. The CDR3 has 15 amino acids. Germline V gives CDR1 SGDLS, CDR2 YYNGEE.

The gene calls are TRBV19 and TRBJ1-5; D is unclear. Trimming pared 2 bases from V and 5 bases from J, leaving 13 bases between. Germline assignment: CDR1 LNHDA and CDR2 SQIVND (reference sequence). The CDR3 runs 15 residues. The CDR3 DNA reads TGTGCCAGTAGTATATGGGGAGCCAATGATCAGCCCCAGCATTTT. Amino acid sequence: CASSIWGANDQPQHF.

The chain joins TRBV2 to TRBJ2-1, with 11 bases fitting TRBD2. This CDR3 comprises 17 residues. Germline V gives CDR1 SNHLY, CDR2 FYNNEI. The J segment lost 6 bases and the V segment lost 4 bases, leaving 11 bases of the junction unmatched. The CDR3 coding sequence is TGTGCCAGCAGTGGACTAGCGGGATCGACCTTTTTCAATGAGCAGTTCTTC. Its translation is CASSGLAGSTFFNEQFF.

This chain links TRBV28 with TRBJ1-1; tentative D call: TRBD1 (6 bases). This CDR3 comprises 16 residues. Germline CDR1 MDHEN, CDR2 SYDVKM. Trimming removed 3 bases from V and 4 bases from J, with 18 bases in between. Here the CDR3 DNA reads TGTGCCAGCAGTTTGACTTTGGGGGGGGCTAGCACTGAAGCTTTCTTT. This sequence encodes CASSLTLGGASTEAFF. Full variable domain (missing parts from reference TRBV28 and TRBJ1-1): DVKVTQSSRYLVKRTGEKVFLECVQDMDHENMFWYRQDPGLGLRLIYFSYDVKMKEKGDIPEGYSVSREKKERFSLILESASTNQTSMYLCASSLTLGGASTEAFFGQGTRLTVV.

The V call is TRBV5-4, the J call TRBJ2-7; 9 nucleotides align to TRBD2. V gave up 3 bases and J gave up 4 bases; unmatched junction bases: 5. The CDR3 has 14 amino acids. Germline V gene lookup returns CDR1 SGHNT and CDR2 YYREEE (reference sequence). The CDR3 sequence: CASSSSGTAYEQYF. The CDR3 nucleotides are TGTGCCAGCAGCTCTAGCGGGACCGCGTACGAGCAGTACTTC.

This clone was seen only once. The rearrangement joins TRBV13 to TRBJ1-1, with TRBD1 as a possible D gene (6 bases). The CDR3 is 12 residues long. From germline, CDR1 is PRHDT and CDR2 FYEKMQ (reference sequence). Deletions cut 5 bases from V and 7 bases from J, with 11 bases between. The CDR3 loop reads CASSRTGSEAFF. The DNA of the CDR3 is TGTGCCAGCAGCCGTACAGGGAGTGAAGCTTTCTTT.

As concerns this clone: Other DNA sequences in this specimen translate into the identical CDR3. The chain has TRBV27 and TRBJ2-3, with no clear D. V dropped 3 bases and J dropped 6 bases, with 4 bases sitting between them. The CDR3 covers 11 residues. Germline V lookup: CDR1 MNHEY, CDR2 SMNVEV (reference sequence). The CDR3 region is CASSFGDTQYF. The DNA of the CDR3 is TGTGCCAGCAGTTTCGGGGATACGCAGTATTTT.

This rearrangement joins TRBV7-8 to TRBJ1-5; a weak D match, TRBD1 (6 bases). With 9 bases removed from V and 1 base from J, the gap between germline ends came to 10 bases. Germline V gives CDR1 SGHVS, CDR2 FQNEAQ. CDR3 length: 13 residues. The CDR3: CASRQASNQPQHF. The CDR3 bases are TGTGCCAGTCGACAGGCGAGCAATCAGCCCCAGCATTTT.

The chain joins TRBV14 to TRBJ1-1; D is undetermined. With 0 bases removed from V and 0 bases from J, the gap between germline ends came to 26 bases. The CDR3 spans 21 residues. From germline, CDR1 is SGHDN and CDR2 FVKESK. CDR3 loop: CASSQDSVEVGSSAMNTEAFF. The CDR3, as DNA: TGTGCCAGCAGCCAAGACTCCGTAGAGGTCGGGAGCTCGGCCATGAACACTGAAGCTTTCTTT.

The chain recombines TRBV11-2 with TRBJ2-1, with unresolved D. The germline V and J ends were trimmed by 2 bases and 9 bases, with 8 bases remaining between them. CDR3 length: 12 residues. Germline V CDR1 and CDR2: SGHAT, FQNNGV. CDR3 nucleotides: TGTGCCAGCAGCTTAAACCGGGTTGAGCAGTTCTTC. This gives the protein CASSLNRVEQFF.

The chain couples TRBV13 to TRBJ1-3; D might be TRBD1 (6 bases). V lost 5 bases and J 0 bases, leaving 14 bases between the germline ends. Germline V gives CDR1 PRHDT, CDR2 FYEKMQ (reference sequence). The CDR3 totals 16 residues. The CDR3 DNA reads TGTGCCAGCAGCGGTTGGGACACCGTCTCTGGAAACACCATATATTTT. Residues: CASSGWDTVSGNTIYF.

The chain employs TRBV30 and TRBJ2-7; 9 bases align to TRBD2. The CDR3 is 13 amino acids. V was pared by 2 bases and J by 5 bases, with 4 bases of the junction left unmatched. CDR1 is GTSNPN, CDR2 SVGIG, per germline (reference sequence). In nucleotides, the CDR3 is TGTGCCTGGAGTTTAGCGGGAGACGACGAGCAGTACTTC. Protein product: CAWSLAGDDEQYF.

A note on this clone: As the CDR3 is not closed by the conserved phenylalanine or tryptophan, this likely results from a read error. It is unclear where the CDR3 begins or ends on the DNA, so no DNA is shown, and the CDR3 is as TCRdb lists it. The chain has TRBV27 and TRBJ2-3; no DNA check was done on the table's D call, TRBD2. Germline CDR1 is MNHEY and CDR2 is SMNVEV (reference sequence). The CDR3 totals 9 residues, both ends included. The CDR3 protein is CATQERGSL.

This clone has just one count. The chain employs TRBV29-1 and TRBJ1-3, with a weak D call TRBD1 (5 bases). This CDR3 spans 14 amino acids. The ends were cut back, 3 bases at V and 0 bases at J, with 9 bases in the middle. Germline CDR1 SQVTM, CDR2 ANQGSEA. For the CDR3, the DNA is TGCAGCGTTGACGAGACAGTCTCTGGAAACACCATATATTTT. It encodes CSVDETVSGNTIYF.